This paragraph reports one T cell receptor beta chain. This record belongs to a study of identical twins. The germline V gene encodes CDR1 SGDLS and CDR2 YYNGEE. This CDR3 is 17 amino acids long. Trimming cost V 4 bases and J 2 bases, with 18 bases left between them. Using its own MiXCR run on the 5' RACE reads, TCRdb lists one record per CDR3 protein. This repertoire shows about 240,000 distinct CDR3 sequences, over 9.5% found once; its top ten account for about 4%. These records were also assigned to another study, of yellow fever vaccine responses in identical twins. That source notes: Reports say the vaccine T cell response in twins looked partly convergent and partly personalized.

This TCR was recovered from a woman aged 18-29 years in good health. Sequencing was performed on memory (CD45RO+) T cells sorted from blood. The chain couples TRBV9 to TRBJ2-2, with D maybe TRBD1 (8 bases). CDR3 sequence: CASSLQGGGFNTGELFF. The CDR3 DNA reads TGTGCCAGCAGCCTACAGGGGGGGGGCTTTAACACCGGGGAGCTGTTTTTT.